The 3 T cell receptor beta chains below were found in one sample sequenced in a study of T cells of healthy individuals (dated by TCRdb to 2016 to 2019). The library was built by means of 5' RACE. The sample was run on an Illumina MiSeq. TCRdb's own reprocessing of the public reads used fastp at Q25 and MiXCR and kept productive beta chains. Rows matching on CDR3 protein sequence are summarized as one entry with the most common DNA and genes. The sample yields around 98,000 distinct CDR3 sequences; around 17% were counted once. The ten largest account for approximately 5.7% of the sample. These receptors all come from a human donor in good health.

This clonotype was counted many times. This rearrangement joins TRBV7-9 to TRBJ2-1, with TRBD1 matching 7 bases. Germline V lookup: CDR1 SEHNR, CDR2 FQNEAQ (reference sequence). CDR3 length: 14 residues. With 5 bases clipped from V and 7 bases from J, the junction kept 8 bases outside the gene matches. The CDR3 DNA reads TGTGCCAGCAGCCCCAGACAGGGTTGGAATGAGCAGTTCTTC. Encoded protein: CASSPRQGWNEQFF.

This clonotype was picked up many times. The CDR3 here is CASSDGTSNEQFF. Here the CDR3 DNA reads TGTGCCAGCAGTGACGGGACTAGCAATGAGCAGTTCTTC. The rearrangement links TRBV6-4 to TRBJ2-1, with 8 bases identical to TRBD2. Looked up from germline, CDR1 is MRHNA and CDR2 is SNTAGT. The CDR3 consists of 13 residues. Germline trimming cut 2 bases from V and 6 bases from J; bases unmatched to any gene: 0.

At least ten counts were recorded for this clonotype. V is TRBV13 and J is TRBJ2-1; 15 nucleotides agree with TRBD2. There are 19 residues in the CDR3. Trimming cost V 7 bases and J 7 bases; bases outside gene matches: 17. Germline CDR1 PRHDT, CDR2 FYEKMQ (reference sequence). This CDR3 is CASTILVAGLAGGSNEQFF. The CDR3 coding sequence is TGTGCCAGCACCATTCTTGTGGCCGGACTAGCGGGAGGGTCGAATGAGCAGTTCTTC.